The 27 T cell receptor beta chains below all came from one sample that was sequenced in a study of glioma-infiltrating T cells after dendritic cell vaccination. Time point: after dendritic cell vaccination, including at tumor progression/relapse. Data came from immunoSEQ multiplex PCR; TCRdb stores just in-frame clones and leaves some out. Altogether 85,000 to 100,000 clones are present, roughly 80% being singletons, with the ten largest covering approximately 5.4%. The sequences come from blood, collected after dendritic cell vaccination. Receptors were obtained from a human donor with glioblastoma.

A few counts support this clone. The chain links TRBV5-1 to TRBJ2-7; D is possibly TRBD1 (6 bases). Trimming took off 4 bases at V and 2 bases at J, with 13 bases between the two ends. In germline, CDR1 is SGHRS, CDR2 YFSETQ. CDR3 size: 14 residues. CDR3 DNA: TGCGCCAGCAGCCGTCAGACAGGACCCTACGAGCAGTACTTC. It is translated as CASSRQTGPYEQYF.

The chain combines TRBV4-1 with TRBJ1-2; D ambiguous. CDR1 and CDR2 from the germline V gene are MGHRA and YSYEKL. The CDR3 is made up of 14 amino acids. V lost 1 base and J 4 bases, leaving 10 bases between the germline ends. Written as DNA, the CDR3 is TGCGCCAGCAGCCAAGTATCCAGTTCCTATGGCTACACCTTC. It codes for CASSQVSSSYGYTF.

The chain uses TRBV7-9 and TRBJ2-5; TRBD2 agrees at 7 bases. In germline, CDR1 is SEHNR, CDR2 FQNEAQ (reference sequence). The CDR3 has 13 residues. After removal of 8 bases from V and 3 bases from J, the junction contained 6 bases not matched to a gene. The CDR3 loop reads CASHRSGEETQYF. In nucleotides, the CDR3 is TGTGCCAGCCACAGAAGCGGGGAAGAGACCCAGTACTTC.

In its sample, this clone was seen a few times. The chain recombines TRBV11-1 with TRBJ1-4; 7 nucleotides align to TRBD1. V was clipped by 5 bases and J by 0 bases; unmatched bases: 6. Germline loops: CDR1 SGHAT, CDR2 FQDESV (reference sequence). CDR3 length equals 16 residues. CDR3 DNA sequence: TGTGCCAGCAGCCGAATAGGGGGCGCAACTAATGAAAAACTGTTTTTT. Amino acids: CASSRIGGATNEKLFF.

The gene calls are TRBV27 and TRBJ1-2; 9 nucleotides align to TRBD1. This CDR3 spans 13 amino acids. Germline CDR1 is MNHEY and CDR2 is SMNVEV (reference sequence). The V segment lost 6 bases and the J segment 8 bases; nucleotides outside the gene matches: 7. DNA of the CDR3: TGTGCCAGCAGACCTACAGGGGGCCGGGGCTACACCTTC. This encodes CASRPTGGRGYTF.

The chain combines TRBV7-9 with TRBJ1-5; D may be TRBD1 (6 bases). Deletions cut 5 bases from V and 4 bases from J, with 9 bases between. Germline V gives CDR1 SEHNR, CDR2 FQNEAQ (reference sequence). The CDR3 sequence is 13 residues long. CDR3 in amino acids: CASSIQGNQPQHF. CDR3 in DNA: TGTGCCAGCAGCATCCAGGGGAATCAGCCCCAGCATTTT.

V usage is TRBV10-3 and J usage is TRBJ1-2; 8 bases map to TRBD1. The CDR3 has 13 residues. Germline-derived CDR1 and CDR2 are ENHRY and SYGVKD. With V trimmed by 4 bases and J by 3 bases, 1 base remained unmatched. CDR3 in amino acids: CAISGGQDYGYTF. The DNA for the CDR3 is TGTGCCATCAGTGGGGGACAGGACTATGGCTACACCTTC.

V usage is TRBV6-5 and J usage is TRBJ1-2; D gene unclear. The CDR3 totals 14 residues. Deletions cut 6 bases from V and 0 bases from J, with 11 bases between. Germline lookup yields CDR1 MNHEY and CDR2 SVGAGI. The CDR3 loop reads CASRKTPTNYGYTF. The CDR3 DNA reads TGTGCCAGCAGAAAGACACCAACTAACTATGGCTACACCTTC.

In this sample, this clone turned up a few times. The chain is built from TRBV7-3 and TRBJ2-1; weak D call: TRBD2 (5 bases). The CDR3 is 15 residues long. The germline V gene has CDR1 SGHTA and CDR2 FQGTGA. The V and J ends lost 0 bases and 3 bases respectively, with 9 bases between them. CDR3 sequence reads: CASSLTPDFYNEQFF. DNA for the CDR3: TGTGCCAGCAGCTTAACGCCGGACTTCTACAATGAGCAGTTCTTC.

The chain combines TRBV6-4 with TRBJ2-1; TRBD2 matches 12 bases. The V gene end was trimmed by 5 bases and the J gene end by 7 bases; junction bases not matched to a gene: 6. This CDR3 region has 15 residues. Germline V lookup: CDR1 MRHNA, CDR2 SNTAGT. CDR3 region: CASSPTSGSGNEQFF. Written as DNA, the CDR3 is TGTGCCAGCAGTCCGACTAGCGGGAGTGGGAATGAGCAGTTCTTC.

In this sample, this clone turned up once. The rearrangement links TRBV29-1 to TRBJ2-1; D gene uncertain. CDR3 length: 12 amino acids. Trimming left V 3 bases short and J 6 bases short, with 9 bases between. Germline CDR1 SQVTM, CDR2 ANQGSEA. CDR3 loop: CSVDRSGNEQFF. In DNA form, the CDR3 reads TGCAGCGTTGACCGGTCAGGCAATGAGCAGTTCTTC.

The chain recombines TRBV29-1 with TRBJ2-5, with 9 positions matching TRBD1. CDR1 SQVTM and CDR2 ANQGSEA come from the germline V gene. The CDR3 loop spans 13 amino acids. Losses at the gene ends were 7 bases for V and 4 bases for J; bases not matched to a gene: 7. CDR3 sequence (DNA): TGCAGCGCCCGGGACAGGGTTACAGAGACCCAGTACTTC. It yields the protein CSARDRVTETQYF.

This clone was found a few times. The chain combines TRBV2 with TRBJ1-1; tentative D call: TRBD1 (6 bases). The V gene's germline CDR1 is SNHLY and CDR2 FYNNEI. This CDR3 comprises 13 residues. V lost 6 bases to trimming and J lost 11 bases, with 19 bases between them. CDR3 residues: CASSQHTQGHAFF. CDR3 DNA sequence: TGTGCCAGCAGCCAACACACACAGGGACACGCTTTCTTT.

J is TRBJ2-5 and V is TRBV4-1; 9 positions match TRBD2. Germline V gene data show CDR1 as MGHRA and CDR2 as YSYEKL. This CDR3 spans 16 amino acids. The V gene end was trimmed by 0 bases and the J gene end by 5 bases; junction bases not matched to a gene: 7. In DNA, the CDR3 is TGCGCCAGCAGCCAAGATTGGGGACTAGCATACGAGACCCAGTACTTC. It specifies CASSQDWGLAYETQYF.

This chain joins TRBV2 and TRBJ2-7, with TRBD1 identical over 9 bases. Unmatched junction bases numbered 3, after V lost 7 bases and J lost 2 bases. The CDR3 totals 13 residues. The V gene's germline CDR1 is SNHLY and CDR2 FYNNEI. The CDR3 spells CASKDRGPYEQYF. The CDR3 DNA reads TGTGCCAGCAAGGACAGGGGCCCCTACGAGCAGTACTTC.

The chain uses TRBV7-8 and TRBJ2-6, with unresolved D. The germline CDR1 and CDR2 sequences are SGHVS and FQNEAQ. The length of the CDR3 is 16 residues. V lost 4 bases and J 0 bases, leaving 10 bases between the germline ends. CDR3 region: CASSSSGASGANVLTF. CDR3 DNA sequence: TGTGCCAGCAGCTCATCCGGAGCCTCTGGGGCCAACGTCCTGACTTTC.

The rearrangement joins TRBV13 to TRBJ1-3; maybe TRBD1 (5 bases). The CDR3 sequence is 14 residues long. V dropped 0 bases and J dropped 9 bases, with 12 bases sitting between them. CDR1 and CDR2 (germline): PRHDT, FYEKMQ (reference sequence). CDR3 nucleotides: TGTGCCAGCAGCTTAGGGGGCACCAGGGCCACCATATATTTT. Its translation is CASSLGGTRATIYF.

This sequence joins TRBV6-5 and TRBJ2-7, with a weak D call TRBD1 (6 bases). Germline CDR1 and CDR2: MNHEY and SVGAGI. The CDR3 is 13 amino acids. V lost 5 bases, J lost 2 bases, and 10 bases lay in between. As DNA, the CDR3 is TGTGCCAGCAGTCGGGACAAACCCTACGAGCAGTACTTC. This gives the protein CASSRDKPYEQYF.

V gene TRBV7-9 combines with J gene TRBJ1-1; D is perhaps TRBD1 (6 bases). The V and J ends lost 4 bases and 5 bases respectively, with 20 bases between them. Per germline, CDR1 SEHNR and CDR2 FQNEAQ (reference sequence). The CDR3 spans 16 residues. CDR3: CASSSTRQGRLTEAFF. The CDR3 DNA reads TGTGCCAGCAGCTCCACGCGCCAGGGGCGTTTAACTGAAGCTTTCTTT.

V is TRBV27 and J is TRBJ2-7; D perhaps matches TRBD2 (6 bases). The CDR3 loop spans 14 amino acids. Germline V CDR1 and CDR2: MNHEY, SMNVEV (reference sequence). V was clipped by 5 bases and J by 2 bases, with 13 bases between them. The CDR3 DNA reads TGTGCCAGCAGTCGCCCGGGACTTCCCTACGAGCAGTACTTC. Protein product: CASSRPGLPYEQYF.

This clone has just one count. The chain is built from TRBV7-8 and TRBJ2-7; D is perhaps TRBD1 (5 bases). V dropped 1 base and J dropped 0 bases, with 10 bases sitting between them. This CDR3 spans 15 amino acids. Germline assignment: CDR1 SGHVS and CDR2 FQNEAQ. Written as DNA, the CDR3 is TGTGCCAGCAGCTTAGGGGGCCGATCCTCCTACGAGCAGTACTTC. Translating it yields CASSLGGRSSYEQYF.

The chain links TRBV28 to TRBJ2-7, with D perhaps TRBD1 (5 bases). Trimming shortened V by 8 bases and J by 0 bases, and 11 bases separated the two germline ends. This CDR3 spans 13 amino acids. The germline CDR1 and CDR2 sequences are MDHEN and SYDVKM. CDR3 in amino acids: CASYDSYSYEQYF. The CDR3 region has the DNA TGTGCCAGCTACGACAGTTACTCCTACGAGCAGTACTTC.

The rearrangement joins TRBV7-9 to TRBJ2-7, with 10 bases aligning to TRBD1. CDR1 and CDR2 (germline): SEHNR, FQNEAQ (reference sequence). Trimming at V came to 5 bases and at J to 0 bases, leaving 7 bases not matched to a gene. The CDR3 is made up of 16 amino acids. Written as DNA, the CDR3 is TGTGCCAGCAGCCCCTTTGGGACAGGGGACTCCTACGAGCAGTACTTC. It codes for CASSPFGTGDSYEQYF.

The table lists this clone with a few counts. This chain joins TRBV6-6 and TRBJ1-2, with 9 positions matching TRBD1. Germline V gene data show CDR1 as MNHNY and CDR2 as SVGAGI (reference sequence). The CDR3 is 15 amino acids. Trimming removed 5 bases from V and 4 bases from J; junction bases left unmatched: 8. DNA of the CDR3: TGTGCCAGCAGTAAGCCGGGACAGGGAGGCTATGGCTACACCTTC. Residues: CASSKPGQGGYGYTF.

The chain carries TRBV4-1 and TRBJ2-3; a possible D gene is TRBD1 (6 bases). The CDR3 extends over 15 amino acids. The germline V gene has CDR1 MGHRA and CDR2 YSYEKL. Deletions cut 6 bases from V and 2 bases from J, with 15 bases between. The CDR3 protein is CASRDDRRSTDTQYF. CDR3 DNA: TGCGCCAGCAGGGACGACAGGAGGTCCACAGATACGCAGTATTTT.

This clone has a handful of counts. V and J are TRBV27 and TRBJ2-7; 11 nucleotides agree with TRBD1. Trimming at V came to 4 bases and at J to 3 bases, leaving 5 bases not matched to a gene. The CDR3 extends over 15 amino acids. Germline V gene data show CDR1 as MNHEY and CDR2 as SMNVEV (reference sequence). The CDR3 nucleotides read TGTGCCAGCAGTTCTAGGACAGGGGGCCTCTACGAGCAGTACTTC. Its protein is CASSSRTGGLYEQYF.

V is TRBV27 and J is TRBJ2-1, with D perhaps TRBD2 (5 bases). This CDR3 is 13 amino acids long. Looked up from germline, CDR1 is MNHEY and CDR2 is SMNVEV (reference sequence). The V and J ends lost 6 bases and 2 bases respectively, with 8 bases between them. DNA of the CDR3: TGTGCCAGCAGGGTCGGGGCCTACAATGAGCAGTTCTTC. Translating gives CASRVGAYNEQFF.